Given below is one T cell receptor beta chain in context. The CDR3 is made up of 15 amino acids. Germline V gene sequence: CDR1 MGHRA, CDR2 YSYEKL. Trimming at V came to 2 bases and at J to 10 bases, leaving 8 bases not matched to a gene. This entry comes from a study of blood T cell repertoires in COVID-19. Turning to the study itself: The origin of the acute and convalescent COVID-19 samples was the United States, Italy and Spain. The cDNA or gDNA used as material had been derived from T cells, B-cell-depleted T cells, or PBMCs.

Methods used by the authors: Amplification of reference gene primers was used by the study to estimate nucleated cell counts. The assay was immunoSEQ multiplex PCR, and TCRdb's table has in-frame clones only and misses some. Clonal size and the V and J genes are those of that table, whereas D and trimming came from the DNA. In the table there are tens of thousands of clones, approximately 88% of which are singletons. The V gene is TRBV4-1, the J gene TRBJ1-5; 10 nucleotides align to TRBD1. Source material: peripheral blood. The sequence was collected from a human donor in a cohort sampled during active COVID-19. The CDR3 here is CASSQRRDRGSPQHF. The CDR3 DNA reads as TGCGCCAGCAGCCAACGCCGGGACAGGGGATCACCCCAGCATTTT.